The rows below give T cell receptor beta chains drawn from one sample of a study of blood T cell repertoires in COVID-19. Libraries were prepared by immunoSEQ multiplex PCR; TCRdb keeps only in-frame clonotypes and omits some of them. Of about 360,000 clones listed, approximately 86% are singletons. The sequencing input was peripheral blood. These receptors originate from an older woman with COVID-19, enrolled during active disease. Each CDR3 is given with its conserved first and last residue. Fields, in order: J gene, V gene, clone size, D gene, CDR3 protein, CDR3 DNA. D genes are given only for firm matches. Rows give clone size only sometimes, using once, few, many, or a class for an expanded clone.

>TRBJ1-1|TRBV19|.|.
CASSIGGGGTEAFF
TGTGCCAGTAGTATAGGTGGTGGAGGGACTGAAGCTTTCTTT
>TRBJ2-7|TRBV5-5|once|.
CASSSGPRAGEQYF
TGTGCCAGCAGCTCGGGACCCAGGGCGGGGGAGCAGTACTTC
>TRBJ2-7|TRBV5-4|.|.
CASSLGPQGYEQYF
TGTGCCAGCAGCTTGGGACCGCAGGGCTACGAGCAGTACTTC
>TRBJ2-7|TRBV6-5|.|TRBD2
CASSPSGGAGEQYF
TGTGCCAGCAGTCCTAGCGGGGGGGCGGGCGAGCAGTACTTC
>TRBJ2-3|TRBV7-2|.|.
CASTLYSSDTQYF
TGTGCCAGCACCCTATATTCGAGCGATACGCAGTATTTT
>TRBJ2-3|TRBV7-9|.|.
CASSNRDSRTDTQYF
TGTGCCAGCTCCAACCGGGACTCTCGCACAGATACGCAGTATTTT
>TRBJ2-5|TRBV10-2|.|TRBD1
CASSEMTGQETQYF
TGCGCCAGCAGTGAAATGACAGGGCAAGAGACCCAGTACTTC
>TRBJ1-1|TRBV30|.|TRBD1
CAWSVRGRKNTEAFF
TGTGCCTGGAGTGTCAGGGGGCGGAAGAACACTGAAGCTTTCTTT
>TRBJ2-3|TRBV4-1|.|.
CASSQLAGTDTQYF
TGCGCCAGCAGCCAACTTGCGGGCACAGATACGCAGTATTTT
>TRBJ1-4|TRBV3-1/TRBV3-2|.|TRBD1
CASSSFGTEVGKLFF
TGTGCCAGCAGCTCCTTCGGGACAGAGGTGGGAAAACTGTTTTTT
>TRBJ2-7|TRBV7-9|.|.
CASSPPLSGEQYF
TGTGCCAGCAGCCCCCCACTTTCGGGCGAGCAGTACTTC
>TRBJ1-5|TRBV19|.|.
CASSKESGTLGQPQHF
TGTGCCAGTAGTAAAGAATCCGGGACACTTGGTCAGCCCCAGCATTTT
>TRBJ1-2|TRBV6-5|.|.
CASSYSSLYGYTF
TGTGCCAGCAGTTACTCGAGTCTCTATGGCTACACCTTC
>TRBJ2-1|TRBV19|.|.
CASSIGGEEQFF
TGTGCCAGTAGTATAGGGGGGGAAGAGCAGTTCTTC
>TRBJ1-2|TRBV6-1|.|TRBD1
CASSERNRGAYGYTF
TGTGCCAGCAGTGAAAGGAACAGGGGTGCCTATGGCTACACCTTC
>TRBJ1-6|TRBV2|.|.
CASSGGGAKNSPLHF
TGTGCCAGCAGTGGGGGAGGGGCGAAGAATTCACCCCTCCACTTT